The T cell receptor beta chain described here comes from a study of blood T cell repertoires in COVID-19. Background on the study: Samples of COVID-19 (acute and convalescent) were obtained from the United States, Italy and Spain. T cells, B-cell-depleted T cells, or PBMCs provided the cDNA or gDNA that served as material.

This CDR3 is 14 amino acids long. Trimming took off 8 bases at V and 2 bases at J, with 12 bases between the two ends. The germline CDR1 and CDR2 sequences are SNHLY and FYNNEI. Generated by immunoSEQ multiplex PCR, the TCRdb table keeps only in-frame clones and is missing some. The table lists about 300,000 clones, around 83% of them singletons, with roughly 1.2% in the top ten. Sequencing input: peripheral blood. The receptor's source is a woman between 45 and 65 years old with acute or convalescent COVID-19. The chain combines TRBV2 with TRBJ2-2; weak D call: TRBD2 (6 bases). Here the CDR3 DNA reads TGTGCCAGCTCTCGGGAGATTAACACCGGGGAGCTGTTTTTT. It specifies CASSREINTGELFF.